Listed below are T cell receptor beta chains from one sample, sequenced in a study of control samples from healthy donors and cancer patients. The table came from immunoSEQ multiplex PCR; TCRdb's copy has only in-frame clones and leaves some out. The sample records 160,000 or so clones, just over 95% being singletons. Source material: blood. The origin of the receptors is a young woman in good health. Each CDR3 is given with its conserved first and last residue. A D gene is named only where the DNA matches it firmly. The size field is filled for only some rows; it gives once, few, many or a size class.

J gene: TRBJ2-1
clone size: -
D gene: TRBD1
V gene: TRBV24-1
CDR3 protein: CATSTGQAYNEQFF
CDR3 DNA: TGTGCCACCAGTACGGGACAGGCATACAATGAGCAGTTCTTC

J gene: TRBJ1-2
clone size: -
D gene: TRBD1
V gene: TRBV6-5
CDR3 protein: CASSYRSGGPGGYTF
CDR3 DNA: TGTGCCAGCAGTTACCGGTCAGGGGGACCCGGGGGCTACACCTTC

J gene: TRBJ2-1
clone size: -
D gene: -
V gene: TRBV12-3/TRBV12-4
CDR3 protein: CASSLLHEQFF
CDR3 DNA: TGTGCCAGCAGTTTACTCCATGAGCAGTTCTTC

J gene: TRBJ2-7
clone size: few
D gene: -
V gene: TRBV4-1
CDR3 protein: CASSQEIGQGSYEQYF
CDR3 DNA: TGCGCCAGCAGCCAAGAAATAGGGCAAGGGTCCTACGAGCAGTACTTC

J gene: TRBJ1-5
clone size: -
D gene: -
V gene: TRBV10-3
CDR3 protein: CAISEEGKGNQPQHF
CDR3 DNA: TGTGCCATCAGTGAAGAGGGAAAGGGCAATCAGCCCCAGCATTTT

J gene: TRBJ2-2
clone size: -
D gene: -
V gene: TRBV10-1
CDR3 protein: CASSAINTGELFF
CDR3 DNA: TGCGCCAGCAGTGCTATAAACACCGGGGAGCTGTTTTTT

J gene: TRBJ1-6
clone size: once
D gene: -
V gene: TRBV2
CDR3 protein: CASSPWRNYNSPLHF
CDR3 DNA: TGTGCCAGCAGTCCCTGGAGGAACTATAATTCACCCCTCCACTTT

J gene: TRBJ2-2
clone size: once
D gene: -
V gene: TRBV5-8
CDR3 protein: CASSLHGNTGELFF
CDR3 DNA: TGTGCCAGCAGCTTGCACGGAAACACCGGGGAGCTGTTTTTT

J gene: TRBJ1-1
clone size: -
D gene: -
V gene: TRBV12-5
CDR3 protein: CASGSSWGADTEAFF
CDR3 DNA: TGTGCTAGTGGTTCCAGTTGGGGGGCGGACACTGAAGCTTTCTTT

J gene: TRBJ2-2
clone size: -
D gene: TRBD2
V gene: TRBV2
CDR3 protein: CASSPAGVNTGELFF
CDR3 DNA: TGTGCCAGCAGCCCGGCGGGGGTCAACACCGGGGAGCTGTTTTTT

J gene: TRBJ2-1
clone size: once
D gene: -
V gene: TRBV5-1
CDR3 protein: CASSPRTAYNEQFF
CDR3 DNA: TGCGCCAGCAGCCCGAGGACAGCCTACAATGAGCAGTTCTTC

J gene: TRBJ2-1
clone size: -
D gene: TRBD2
V gene: TRBV28
CDR3 protein: CASRASGRATSEQFF
CDR3 DNA: TGTGCCAGCAGGGCTAGCGGGAGGGCCACTAGTGAGCAGTTCTTC

J gene: TRBJ2-7
clone size: -
D gene: -
V gene: TRBV29-1
CDR3 protein: CSVRRALYEQYF
CDR3 DNA: TGCAGCGTCCGGAGAGCCCTATACGAGCAGTACTTC

J gene: TRBJ2-1
clone size: -
D gene: -
V gene: TRBV3-1/TRBV3-2
CDR3 protein: CASSGLDSYNEQFF
CDR3 DNA: TGTGCCAGCAGCGGACTCGACTCCTACAATGAGCAGTTCTTC

J gene: TRBJ1-1
clone size: -
D gene: -
V gene: TRBV28
CDR3 protein: CASSLNGWGGTEAFF
CDR3 DNA: TGTGCCAGCAGTTTAAATGGGTGGGGGGGCACTGAAGCTTTCTTT

J gene: TRBJ2-7
clone size: -
D gene: TRBD1
V gene: TRBV18
CDR3 protein: CASSSRTGGEEQYF
CDR3 DNA: TGTGCCAGCTCATCGAGGACAGGGGGCGAGGAGCAGTACTTC

J gene: TRBJ1-1
clone size: -
D gene: TRBD1
V gene: TRBV28
CDR3 protein: CASSTGDTEAFF
CDR3 DNA: TGTGCCAGCAGTACAGGGGACACTGAAGCTTTCTTT

J gene: TRBJ2-7
clone size: -
D gene: -
V gene: TRBV18
CDR3 protein: CASSPPRAVSYEQYF
CDR3 DNA: TGTGCCAGCTCACCCCCCCGAGCGGTCTCCTACGAGCAGTACTTC

J gene: TRBJ1-4
clone size: -
D gene: -
V gene: TRBV4-1
CDR3 protein: CASSQVYEKLFF
CDR3 DNA: TGCGCCAGCAGCCAAGTTTACGAAAAACTGTTTTTT

J gene: TRBJ2-7
clone size: -
D gene: -
V gene: TRBV6-2/TRBV6-3
CDR3 protein: CASSSPLYEQYF
CDR3 DNA: TGTGCCAGCAGTTCCCCTCTCTACGAGCAGTACTTC

J gene: TRBJ2-3
clone size: -
D gene: -
V gene: TRBV5-1
CDR3 protein: CASSLEDSHRPSTDTQYF
CDR3 DNA: TGCGCCAGCAGCTTGGAGGACAGCCACCGCCCTAGCACAGATACGCAGTATTTT

J gene: TRBJ2-3
clone size: -
D gene: -
V gene: TRBV28
CDR3 protein: CASSVQGPDTQYF
CDR3 DNA: TGTGCCAGCAGTGTACAGGGCCCAGATACGCAGTATTTT

J gene: TRBJ1-2
clone size: -
D gene: -
V gene: TRBV28
CDR3 protein: CASSLNEYLNYGYTF
CDR3 DNA: TGTGCCAGCAGTTTAAATGAGTATCTTAACTATGGCTACACCTTC

J gene: TRBJ1-6
clone size: once
D gene: TRBD1
V gene: TRBV19
CDR3 protein: CASSTGQGWFSPLHF
CDR3 DNA: TGTGCCAGTAGTACCGGACAGGGGTGGTTTTCACCCCTCCACTTT

J gene: TRBJ1-4
clone size: -
D gene: -
V gene: TRBV15
CDR3 protein: CATSRDSVANEKLFF
CDR3 DNA: TGTGCCACCAGCAGAGATTCGGTTGCTAATGAAAAACTGTTTTTT

J gene: TRBJ2-1
clone size: -
D gene: TRBD2
V gene: TRBV19
CDR3 protein: CASSITGTSGIYNEQFF
CDR3 DNA: TGTGCCAGTAGTATAACTGGGACTAGCGGGATCTACAATGAGCAGTTCTTC

J gene: TRBJ2-3
clone size: -
D gene: -
V gene: TRBV14
CDR3 protein: CASSLRQSTDTQYF
CDR3 DNA: TGTGCCAGCAGCCTCCGACAGAGCACAGATACGCAGTATTTT

J gene: TRBJ1-6
clone size: -
D gene: -
V gene: TRBV27
CDR3 protein: CASSSRGSSYNSPLHF
CDR3 DNA: TGTGCCAGCAGTTCCCGGGGGAGCTCCTATAATTCACCCCTCCACTTT

J gene: TRBJ1-2
clone size: -
D gene: TRBD1
V gene: TRBV6-1
CDR3 protein: CASSEEAGGNYGYTF
CDR3 DNA: TGTGCCAGCAGTGAAGAGGCAGGGGGTAACTATGGCTACACCTTC

J gene: TRBJ2-3
clone size: -
D gene: -
V gene: TRBV5-1
CDR3 protein: CASSSQGSPDTQYF
CDR3 DNA: TGCGCCAGCAGCTCCCAGGGTTCCCCAGATACGCAGTATTTT

J gene: TRBJ2-2
clone size: once
D gene: -
V gene: TRBV5-1
CDR3 protein: CASSSLGMITGELFF
CDR3 DNA: TGCGCCAGCAGTTCGCTGGGTATGATCACCGGGGAGCTGTTTTTT

J gene: TRBJ1-1
clone size: -
D gene: -
V gene: TRBV9
CDR3 protein: CASSVVGGGVAEAFF
CDR3 DNA: TGTGCCAGCAGCGTAGTCGGGGGCGGAGTCGCTGAAGCTTTCTTT

J gene: TRBJ2-5
clone size: -
D gene: -
V gene: TRBV29-1
CDR3 protein: CSVEDLGDGFQETQYF
CDR3 DNA: TGCAGCGTTGAAGATCTTGGGGACGGCTTCCAAGAGACCCAGTACTTC

J gene: TRBJ2-2
clone size: -
D gene: -
V gene: TRBV6-6
CDR3 protein: CASSQPQETGELFF
CDR3 DNA: TGTGCCAGCAGCCAACCTCAGGAGACCGGGGAGCTGTTTTTT

J gene: TRBJ1-5
clone size: -
D gene: -
V gene: TRBV7-2
CDR3 protein: CASSLESRPNSNQPQHF
CDR3 DNA: TGTGCCAGCAGCTTAGAGTCCAGGCCAAATAGCAATCAGCCCCAGCATTTT

J gene: TRBJ2-7
clone size: -
D gene: TRBD1
V gene: TRBV19
CDR3 protein: CASLDRGTYEQYF
CDR3 DNA: TGTGCCAGTTTGGACAGGGGCACCTACGAGCAGTACTTC

J gene: TRBJ2-2
clone size: -
D gene: -
V gene: TRBV30
CDR3 protein: CAWSGGIARWDTGELFF
CDR3 DNA: TGTGCCTGGAGTGGTGGGATAGCTAGGTGGGACACCGGGGAGCTGTTTTTT

J gene: TRBJ2-3
clone size: -
D gene: TRBD2
V gene: TRBV6-1
CDR3 protein: CASSGGGLAGGPGDTQYF
CDR3 DNA: TGTGCCAGCAGTGGCGGCGGTCTAGCGGGAGGGCCTGGTGATACGCAGTATTTT